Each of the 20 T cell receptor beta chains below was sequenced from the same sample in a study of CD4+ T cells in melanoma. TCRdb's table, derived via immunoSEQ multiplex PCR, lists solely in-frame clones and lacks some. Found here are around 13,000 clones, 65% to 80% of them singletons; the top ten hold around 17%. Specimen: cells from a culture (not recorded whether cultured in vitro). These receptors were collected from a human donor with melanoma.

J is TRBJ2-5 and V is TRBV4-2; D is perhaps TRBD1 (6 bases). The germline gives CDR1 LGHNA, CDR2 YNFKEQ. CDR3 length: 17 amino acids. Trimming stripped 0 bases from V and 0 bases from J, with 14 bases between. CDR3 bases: TGTGCCAGCAGCCAAGATAACGGGGACATGTACCAAGAGACCCAGTACTTC. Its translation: CASSQDNGDMYQETQYF.

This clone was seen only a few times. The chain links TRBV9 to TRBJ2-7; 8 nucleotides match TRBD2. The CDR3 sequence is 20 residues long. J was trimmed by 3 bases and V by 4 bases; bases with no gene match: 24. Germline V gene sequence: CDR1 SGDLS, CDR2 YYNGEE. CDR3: CASSRGWGGSGIPSLYEQYF. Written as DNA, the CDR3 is TGTGCCAGCAGCCGGGGATGGGGTGGTAGCGGGATTCCGAGTCTCTACGAGCAGTACTTC.

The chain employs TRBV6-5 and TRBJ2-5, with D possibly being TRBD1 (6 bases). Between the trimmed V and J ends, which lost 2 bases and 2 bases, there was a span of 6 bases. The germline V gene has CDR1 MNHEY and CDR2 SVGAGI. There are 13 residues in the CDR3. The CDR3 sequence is CASSYGQQETQYF. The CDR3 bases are TGTGCCAGCAGTTACGGACAGCAAGAGACCCAGTACTTC.

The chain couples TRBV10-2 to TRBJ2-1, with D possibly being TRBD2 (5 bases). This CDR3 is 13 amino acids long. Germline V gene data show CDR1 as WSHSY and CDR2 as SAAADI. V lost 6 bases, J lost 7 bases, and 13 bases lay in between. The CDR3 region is CASSRGVGNEQFF. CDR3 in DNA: TGCGCCAGCAGCCGGGGTGTAGGGAATGAGCAGTTCTTC.

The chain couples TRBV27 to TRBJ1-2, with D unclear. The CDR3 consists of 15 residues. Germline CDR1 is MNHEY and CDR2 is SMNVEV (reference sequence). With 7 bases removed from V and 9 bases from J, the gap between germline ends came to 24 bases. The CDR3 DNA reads TGTGCCAGCAAGCTATACAGCTCCAGCCCGGGCCGCTACACCTTC. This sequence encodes CASKLYSSSPGRYTF.

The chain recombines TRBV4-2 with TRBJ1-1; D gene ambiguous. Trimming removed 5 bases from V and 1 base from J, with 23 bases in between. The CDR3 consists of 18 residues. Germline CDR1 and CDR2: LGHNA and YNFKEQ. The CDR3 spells CASSFSEWHYDGNTEAFF. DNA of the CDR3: TGTGCCAGCAGCTTCTCCGAATGGCATTACGACGGGAACACTGAAGCTTTCTTT.

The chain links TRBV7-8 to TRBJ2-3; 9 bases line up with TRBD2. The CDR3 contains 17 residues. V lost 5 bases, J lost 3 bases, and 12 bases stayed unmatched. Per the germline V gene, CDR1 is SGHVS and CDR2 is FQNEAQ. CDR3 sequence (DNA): TGTGCCAGCAGCCCCCGAACCGCTAGCGGGGTAACAGATACGCAGTATTTT. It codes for CASSPRTASGVTDTQYF.

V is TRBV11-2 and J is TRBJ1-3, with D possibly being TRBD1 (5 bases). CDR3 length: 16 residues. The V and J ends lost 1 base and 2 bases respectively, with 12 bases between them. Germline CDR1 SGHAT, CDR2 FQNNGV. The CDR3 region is CASSLVQGSAGNTIYF. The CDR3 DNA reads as TGTGCCAGCAGCTTAGTGCAGGGCTCGGCTGGAAACACCATATATTTT.

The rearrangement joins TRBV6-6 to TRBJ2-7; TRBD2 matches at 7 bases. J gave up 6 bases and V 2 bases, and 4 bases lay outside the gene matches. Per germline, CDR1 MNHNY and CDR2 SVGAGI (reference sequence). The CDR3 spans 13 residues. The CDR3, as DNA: TGTGCCAGCAGTTACCGGACTAGTTCCGAGCAGTACTTC. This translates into CASSYRTSSEQYF.

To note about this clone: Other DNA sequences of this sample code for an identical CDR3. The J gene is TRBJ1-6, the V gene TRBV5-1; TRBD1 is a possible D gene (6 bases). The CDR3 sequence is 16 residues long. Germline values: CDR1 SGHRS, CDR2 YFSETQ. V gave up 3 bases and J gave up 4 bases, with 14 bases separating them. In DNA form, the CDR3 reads TGCGCCAGCAGCTCCCAGGGGTCCTCATATAATTCACCCCTCCACTTT. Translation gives CASSSQGSSYNSPLHF. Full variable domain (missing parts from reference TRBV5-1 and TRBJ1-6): KAGVTQTPRYLIKTRGQQVTLSCSPISGHRSVSWYQQTPGQGLQFLFEYFSETQRNKGNFPGRFSGRQFSNSRSEMNVSTLELGDSALYLCASSSQGSSYNSPLHFGNGTRLTVT.

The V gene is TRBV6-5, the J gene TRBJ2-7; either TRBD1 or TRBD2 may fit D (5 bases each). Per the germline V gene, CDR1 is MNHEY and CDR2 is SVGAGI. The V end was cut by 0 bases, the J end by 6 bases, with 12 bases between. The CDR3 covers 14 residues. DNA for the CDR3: TGTGCCAGCAGTTACTCTCGGGGCCTCTCCGAGCAGTACTTC. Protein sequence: CASSYSRGLSEQYF.

The CDR3 nucleotides read TGTGCCAGCAGTGAAAGCTTTAATGAGCAGTTCTTC. Translating it yields CASSESFNEQFF. This rearrangement joins TRBV6-1 to TRBJ2-1, with D hard to call. The CDR3 extends over 12 amino acids. V lost 2 bases, J lost 7 bases, and 6 bases lay in between. Germline-derived CDR1 and CDR2 are MNHNS and SASEGT.

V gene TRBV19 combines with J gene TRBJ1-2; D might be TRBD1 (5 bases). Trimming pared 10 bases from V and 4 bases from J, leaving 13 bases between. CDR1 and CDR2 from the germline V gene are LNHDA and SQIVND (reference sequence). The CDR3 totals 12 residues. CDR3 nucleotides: TGTGCCACCGGGGGGGGTCTCTATGGCTACACCTTC. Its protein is CATGGGLYGYTF.

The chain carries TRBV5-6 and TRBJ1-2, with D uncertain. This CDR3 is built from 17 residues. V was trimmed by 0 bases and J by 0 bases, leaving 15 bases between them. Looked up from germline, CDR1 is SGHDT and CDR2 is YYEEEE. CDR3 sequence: CASSLEVVPEANYGYTF. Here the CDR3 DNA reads TGTGCCAGCAGCTTGGAGGTGGTCCCCGAAGCTAACTATGGCTACACCTTC.

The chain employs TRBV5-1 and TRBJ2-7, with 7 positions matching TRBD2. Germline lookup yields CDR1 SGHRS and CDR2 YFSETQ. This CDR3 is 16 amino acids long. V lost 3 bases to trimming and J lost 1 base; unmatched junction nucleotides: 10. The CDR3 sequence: CASSSTLSGGSYEQYF. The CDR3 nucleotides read TGCGCCAGCAGCTCCACTCTATCGGGGGGTTCCTACGAGCAGTACTTC.

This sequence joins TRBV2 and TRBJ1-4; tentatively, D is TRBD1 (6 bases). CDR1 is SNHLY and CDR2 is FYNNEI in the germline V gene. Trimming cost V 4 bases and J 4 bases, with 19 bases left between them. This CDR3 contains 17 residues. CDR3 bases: TGTGCCAGCAGTGCCCCGGCAGGGAGGGGGATTAATGAAAAACTGTTTTTT. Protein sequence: CASSAPAGRGINEKLFF.

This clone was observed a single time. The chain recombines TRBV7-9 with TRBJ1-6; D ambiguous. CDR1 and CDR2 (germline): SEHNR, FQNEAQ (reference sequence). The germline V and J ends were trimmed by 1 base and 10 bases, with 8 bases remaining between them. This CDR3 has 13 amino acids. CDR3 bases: TGTGCCAGCAGCTTAGGAGTGTTGTCACCCCTCCACTTT. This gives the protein CASSLGVLSPLHF.

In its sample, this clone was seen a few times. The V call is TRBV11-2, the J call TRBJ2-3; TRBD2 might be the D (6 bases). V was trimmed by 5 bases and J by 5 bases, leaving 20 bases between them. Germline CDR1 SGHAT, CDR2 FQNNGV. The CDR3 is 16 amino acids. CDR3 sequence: CASSRGVAQRGDTQYF. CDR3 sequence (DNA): TGTGCCAGCAGCCGCGGGGTAGCCCAGAGGGGAGATACGCAGTATTTT.

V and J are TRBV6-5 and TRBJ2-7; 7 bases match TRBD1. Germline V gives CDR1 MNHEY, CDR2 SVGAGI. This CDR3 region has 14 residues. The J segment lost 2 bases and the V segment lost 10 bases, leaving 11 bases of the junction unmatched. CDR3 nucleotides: TGTGCCACCATACAGGGGAAGGCCGCCTACGAGCAGTACTTC. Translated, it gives CATIQGKAAYEQYF.

This chain's CDR3 is CATSRTMDSGTGGAPDEKLFF. The CDR3 DNA reads as TGTGCCACCAGCAGGACAATGGACTCCGGGACAGGGGGGGCCCCAGATGAAAAACTGTTTTTT. The chain couples TRBV15 to TRBJ1-4; 11 nucleotides align to TRBD1. Germline trimming cut 3 bases from V and 6 bases from J; bases unmatched to any gene: 21. This CDR3 is built from 21 residues. Germline-derived CDR1 and CDR2 are LNHNV and YYDKDF (reference sequence).